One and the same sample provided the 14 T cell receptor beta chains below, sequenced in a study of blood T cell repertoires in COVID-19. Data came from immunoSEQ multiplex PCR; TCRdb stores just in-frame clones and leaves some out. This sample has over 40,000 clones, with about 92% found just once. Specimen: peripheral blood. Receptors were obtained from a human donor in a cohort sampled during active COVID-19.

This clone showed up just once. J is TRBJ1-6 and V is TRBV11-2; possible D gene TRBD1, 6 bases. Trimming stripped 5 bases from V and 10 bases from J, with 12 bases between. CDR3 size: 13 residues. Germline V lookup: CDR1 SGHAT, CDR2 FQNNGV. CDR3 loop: CASSAKQGSPLHF. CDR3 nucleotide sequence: TGTGCCAGCAGCGCTAAACAGGGATCACCCCTCCACTTT.

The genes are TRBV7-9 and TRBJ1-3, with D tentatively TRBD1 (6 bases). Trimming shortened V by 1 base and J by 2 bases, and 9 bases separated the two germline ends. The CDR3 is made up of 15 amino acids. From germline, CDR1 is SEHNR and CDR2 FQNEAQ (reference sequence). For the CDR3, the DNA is TGTGCCAGCAGCTTAGAGGCAGGGGCTGGAAACACCATATATTTT. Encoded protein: CASSLEAGAGNTIYF.

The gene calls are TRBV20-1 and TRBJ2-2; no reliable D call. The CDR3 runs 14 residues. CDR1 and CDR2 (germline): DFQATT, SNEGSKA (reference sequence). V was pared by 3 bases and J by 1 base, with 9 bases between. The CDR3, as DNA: TGCAGTGCTAGTCCCCCAGGGAACACCGGGGAGCTGTTTTTT. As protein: CSASPPGNTGELFF.

The CDR3 protein is CASGLNYYGYTF. As DNA, the CDR3 is TGTGCTAGTGGTTTAAACTACTATGGCTACACCTTC. The rearrangement joins TRBV12-5 to TRBJ1-2; D gene unclear. Deletions cut 3 bases from V and 3 bases from J, with 5 bases between. This CDR3 spans 12 amino acids. Per germline, CDR1 LGHNT and CDR2 FRNRAP.

The CDR3 protein is CATSRDAGGFHEQYF. For the CDR3, the DNA is TGTGCCACCAGCAGAGACGCAGGGGGCTTCCACGAGCAGTACTTC. This chain links TRBV15 with TRBJ2-7; 8 bases fit TRBD1. Germline lookup yields CDR1 LNHNV and CDR2 YYDKDF (reference sequence). Trimming took 0 bases from V and 5 from J; bases not matched to a gene: 6. This CDR3 comprises 15 residues.

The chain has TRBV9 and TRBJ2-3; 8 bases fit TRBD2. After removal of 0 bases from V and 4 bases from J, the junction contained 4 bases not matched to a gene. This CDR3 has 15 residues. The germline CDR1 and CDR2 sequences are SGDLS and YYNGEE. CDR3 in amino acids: CASSVGGRFADTQYF. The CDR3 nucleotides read TGTGCCAGCAGCGTAGGCGGGAGGTTTGCAGATACGCAGTATTTT.

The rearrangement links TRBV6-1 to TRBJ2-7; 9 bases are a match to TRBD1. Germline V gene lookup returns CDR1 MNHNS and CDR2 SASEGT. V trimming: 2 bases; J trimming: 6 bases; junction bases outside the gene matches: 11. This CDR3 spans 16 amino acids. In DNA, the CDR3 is TGTGCCAGCAGTGAAAGTAGAGGGACAGGGTTCGGCGAGCAGTACTTC. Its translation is CASSESRGTGFGEQYF.

The CDR3 spells CASSFLYTGELFF. CDR3 bases: TGCGCCAGCAGCTTTCTTTACACCGGGGAGCTGTTTTTT. The chain carries TRBV5-1 and TRBJ2-2, with D unresolved. V shed 2 bases and J shed 3 bases, with 5 bases lying between them. The CDR3 is made up of 13 amino acids. Germline CDR1 reads SGHRS; CDR2 reads YFSETQ.

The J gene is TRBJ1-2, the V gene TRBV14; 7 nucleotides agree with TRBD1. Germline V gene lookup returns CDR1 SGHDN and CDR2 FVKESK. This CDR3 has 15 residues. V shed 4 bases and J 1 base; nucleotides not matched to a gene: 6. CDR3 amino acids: CASSPRDSYNYGYTF. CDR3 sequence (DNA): TGTGCCAGCAGCCCCCGGGACAGTTATAACTATGGCTACACCTTC.

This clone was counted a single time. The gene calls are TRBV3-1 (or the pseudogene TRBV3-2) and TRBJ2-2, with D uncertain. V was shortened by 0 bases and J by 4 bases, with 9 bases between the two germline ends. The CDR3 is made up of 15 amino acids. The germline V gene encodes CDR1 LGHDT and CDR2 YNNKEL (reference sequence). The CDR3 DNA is TGTGCCAGCAGCCAAGATAACAGACCCACCGGGGAGCTGTTTTTT. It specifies CASSQDNRPTGELFF.

CDR3: CASTIEGLGPDTQYF. The CDR3 DNA is TGTGCCAGCACTATCGAGGGACTAGGCCCAGATACGCAGTATTTT. The chain links TRBV27 to TRBJ2-3, with 8 bases lining up with TRBD2. The V segment lost 7 bases and the J segment 4 bases; nucleotides outside the gene matches: 10. Germline V CDR1 and CDR2: MNHEY, SMNVEV (reference sequence). This CDR3 is built from 15 residues.

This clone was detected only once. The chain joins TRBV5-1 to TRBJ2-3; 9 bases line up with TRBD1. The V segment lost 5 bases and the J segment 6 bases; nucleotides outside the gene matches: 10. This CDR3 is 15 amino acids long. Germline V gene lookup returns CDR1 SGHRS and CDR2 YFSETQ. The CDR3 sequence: CASSRDRVGTDTQYF. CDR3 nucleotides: TGCGCCAGCAGTAGGGACAGGGTAGGGACGGATACGCAGTATTTT.

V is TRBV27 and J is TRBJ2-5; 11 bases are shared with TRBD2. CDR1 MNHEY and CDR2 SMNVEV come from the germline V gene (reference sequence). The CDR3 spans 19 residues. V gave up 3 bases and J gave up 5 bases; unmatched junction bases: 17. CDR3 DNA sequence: TGTGCCAGCAGTTTTTTCCTAGCGGGAGGAATAGGTTTCGGGGAGACCCAGTACTTC. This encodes CASSFFLAGGIGFGETQYF.

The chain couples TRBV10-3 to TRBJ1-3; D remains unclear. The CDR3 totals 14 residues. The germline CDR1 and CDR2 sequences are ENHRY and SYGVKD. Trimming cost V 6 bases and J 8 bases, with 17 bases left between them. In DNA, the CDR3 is TGTGCCATCAGAACCCAGGCGAGTCGAGACACCATATATTTT. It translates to CAIRTQASRDTIYF.